This T cell receptor (beta chain) was sequenced during a study of cytomegalovirus exposure and HLA in healthy donors. The germline CDR1 and CDR2 sequences are KGHSH and LQKENI. Germline trimming cut 3 bases from V and 2 bases from J; bases unmatched to any gene: 6. The CDR3 length is 15 residues. PCR amplification relied on 60 Vbeta primers (plus 13 Jbeta primers). Produced via immunoSEQ multiplex PCR; TCRdb's table is partial and in-frame only. In the table there are about 130,000 clones, 80% of which are singletons. This receptor was identified in a middle-aged man in good health and CMV-seronegative. The sequenced sample consisted of PBMCs. The chain is built from TRBV18 and TRBJ1-1; 7 nucleotides agree with TRBD1. This chain's CDR3 is CASSPPTGTNTEAFF. Here the CDR3 DNA reads TGTGCCAGCTCACCCCCGACAGGGACCAACACTGAAGCTTTCTTT.